This T cell receptor beta chain was recovered during a study of blood T cell repertoires in COVID-19. Study-wide background: Samples of COVID-19 (acute and convalescent) were obtained from the United States, Italy and Spain.

The V end lost 1 base, the J end lost 9 bases, and 13 bases lay between the germline ends. This CDR3 spans 14 amino acids. The germline V gene encodes CDR1 SGHTA and CDR2 FQGNSA. Enrolment of Seattle patients took place during active infection, and they were followed longitudinally. Per the study methods: Amplified reference gene primers provided the basis for estimating nucleated cell counts. Assay used: immunoSEQ multiplex PCR; TCRdb lists only in-frame clones, some missing. V and J calls and clone size are given by that table; D and trimming were obtained from the DNA. The sample consists of roughly 100,000 clones, roughly 87% of them appearing once.

The sequenced sample was peripheral blood. This TCR derives from a woman between 45 and 60 years old with COVID-19, enrolled during active disease. The rearrangement joins TRBV7-2 to TRBJ2-1, with D possibly TRBD2 on 7 matching bases. The CDR3 loop reads CASSLEGGQSEQFF. The CDR3 coding sequence is TGTGCCAGCAGCTTAGAGGGGGGGCAAAGTGAGCAGTTCTTC.